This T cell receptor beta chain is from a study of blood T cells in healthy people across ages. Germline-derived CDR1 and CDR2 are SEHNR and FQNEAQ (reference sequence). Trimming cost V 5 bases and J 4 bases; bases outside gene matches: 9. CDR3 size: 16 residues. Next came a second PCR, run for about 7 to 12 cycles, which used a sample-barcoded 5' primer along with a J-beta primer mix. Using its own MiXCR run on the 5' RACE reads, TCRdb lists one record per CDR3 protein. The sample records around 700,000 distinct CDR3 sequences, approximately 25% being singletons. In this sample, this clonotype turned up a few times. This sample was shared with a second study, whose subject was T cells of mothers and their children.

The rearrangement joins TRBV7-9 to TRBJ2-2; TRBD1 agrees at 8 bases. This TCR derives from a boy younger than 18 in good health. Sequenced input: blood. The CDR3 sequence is CASSPLTGAITGELFF. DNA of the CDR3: TGTGCCAGCAGCCCCCTGACAGGGGCCATCACCGGGGAGCTGTTTTTT.